This entry features one T cell receptor beta chain sequence. This clonotype was recorded many times. Its target antigen remains unknown. The sample holds no much larger clone one base away, and base qualities are not on file. This sample is part of a study of CD8 T cells in ankylosing spondylitis (dated by TCRdb to about 2017). Regarding the research as a whole: The study set out to find disease-linked TCR variants by profiling T cell receptor beta repertoires in ankylosing spondylitis patients and healthy donors. Peripheral blood was sampled, and synovial fluid was also collected from ankylosing spondylitis patients. The full study cohort comprised about 24 ankylosing spondylitis patients and about a hundred healthy donors. Study-wide conclusions, independent of this receptor: Blood from ankylosing spondylitis patients appeared to be characterized by a TCR beta motif made up of fewer than ten highly homologous amino acid variants. A CD8+ phenotype was shown by the disease-linked clones, which were found at relatively low frequencies in peripheral blood. Some TCR beta motif variants had previously been reported in synovial fluid and blood of reactive arthritis patients, which suggested common disease-initiation mechanisms. The disease-linked clones were reported as significantly enriched in matched synovial fluid samples from ankylosing spondylitis patients.

Including the terminal cysteine and phenylalanine, the CDR3 comprises 15 residues. Only the CDR3 DNA is retained, 45 bases long and in frame from the first base. The junction carries 8 bases between V and J, which are trimmed by 5 bases and 0 bases respectively. TCRdb shows the sequencer as Illumina HiSeq 2500. TCR beta libraries were prepared by quantitative 5'-RACE with molecular barcodes. For the original study's pipeline: Disease-linked TCR variants were identified with a new computational method built on a probabilistic model of VDJ rearrangement. The public sequencing data were trimmed at Q25 with fastp and processed into clonotypes with MiXCR by TCRdb, which kept only in-frame beta chains. Every CDR3 protein is listed once, alongside the most common genes and DNA of its rows. What appears here as the V and J calls and clone size reflects TCRdb's work, not the paper's. Recorded for this sample are some 200,000 distinct CDR3 sequences; under 30% of them occurred a single time. The ten largest make up approximately 6.6% of the sample.

The sequence is built from TRBV12-3 or TRBV12-4 and TRBJ1-6, with a tentative D gene TRBD1 over 5 matching bases. This clonotype was obtained from a male donor with ankylosing spondylitis or in good health (not recorded which). The sequencing sample was made of blood, either unsorted or a sorted T cell fraction (not recorded which). The CDR3 amino acid sequence is: CASSPQGSYNSPLHF. The DNA sequence is as follows: TGTGCCAGCAGTCCCCAGGGCTCCTATAATTCACCCCTCCACTTT.